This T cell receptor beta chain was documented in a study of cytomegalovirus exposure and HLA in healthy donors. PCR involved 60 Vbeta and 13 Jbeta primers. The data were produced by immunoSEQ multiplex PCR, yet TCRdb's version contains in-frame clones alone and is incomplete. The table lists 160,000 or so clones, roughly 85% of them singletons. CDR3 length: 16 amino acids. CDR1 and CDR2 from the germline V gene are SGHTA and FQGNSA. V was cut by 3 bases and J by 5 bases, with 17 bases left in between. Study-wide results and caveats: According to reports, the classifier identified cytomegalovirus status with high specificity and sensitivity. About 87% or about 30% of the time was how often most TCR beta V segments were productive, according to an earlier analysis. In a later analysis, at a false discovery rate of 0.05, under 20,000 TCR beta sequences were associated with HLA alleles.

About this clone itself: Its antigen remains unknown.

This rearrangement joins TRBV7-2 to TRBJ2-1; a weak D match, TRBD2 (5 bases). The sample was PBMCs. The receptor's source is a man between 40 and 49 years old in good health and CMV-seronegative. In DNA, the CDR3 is TGTGCCAGCAGCTTGATGAGCGGCACTAGTCACAATGAGCAGTTCTTC. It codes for CASSLMSGTSHNEQFF.